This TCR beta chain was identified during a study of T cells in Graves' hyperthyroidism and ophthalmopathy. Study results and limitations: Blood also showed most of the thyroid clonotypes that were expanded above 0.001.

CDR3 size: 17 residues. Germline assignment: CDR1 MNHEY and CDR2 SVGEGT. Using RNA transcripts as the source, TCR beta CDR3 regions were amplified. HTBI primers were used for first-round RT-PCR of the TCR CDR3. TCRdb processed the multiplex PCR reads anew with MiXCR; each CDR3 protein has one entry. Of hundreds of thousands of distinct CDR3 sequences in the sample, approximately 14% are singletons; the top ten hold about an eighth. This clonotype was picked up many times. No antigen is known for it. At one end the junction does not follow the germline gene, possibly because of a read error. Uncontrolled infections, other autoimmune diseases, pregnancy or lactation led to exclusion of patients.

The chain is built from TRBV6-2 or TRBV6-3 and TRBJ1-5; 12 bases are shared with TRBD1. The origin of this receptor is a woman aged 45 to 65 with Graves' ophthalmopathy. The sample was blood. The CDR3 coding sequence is TGTGCCAGCAGTTACATGCCCGGGACAGGGGGCAAGCAGCCCCAGCATTTT. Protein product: CASSYMPGTGGKQPQHF.